This record covers a single T cell receptor beta chain. V shed 2 bases, J shed 2 bases, and the junction held 7 bases outside the gene matches. This CDR3 is built from 15 residues. CDR1 and CDR2 from the germline V gene are DFQATT and SNEGSKA (reference sequence). This record belongs to a study of CDR3 diversity in severe acne. TCRdb reprocessed the PCR reads with MiXCR, giving one entry per CDR3 protein. The sample gives around 91,000 distinct CDR3 sequences, 50% to 65% of which show up once; roughly an eighth is in the top ten. Specimen: blood. The source is a male donor in good health, without acne. This chain uses TRBV20-1 with TRBJ2-7; 9 nucleotides align to TRBD2. The CDR3 is CSARNPAGGTYEQYF. CDR3 DNA sequence: TGCAGTGCTAGAAATCCAGCGGGAGGTACCTACGAGCAGTACTTC.